The 26 T cell receptor beta chains given below trace back to one sample, sequenced in a study of T cell responses to AZD1222 COVID-19 vaccine. Profiled with immunoSEQ multiplex PCR; TCRdb holds only in-frame clones, not every one. This sample has some 190,000 clones, with 92% found just once. The material was peripheral blood, obtained on day 0 of AZD1222 vaccination. The receptor set was obtained from an adult in good health.

The chain joins TRBV7-9 to TRBJ2-6; D unclear. Germline V gene data show CDR1 as SEHNR and CDR2 as FQNEAQ (reference sequence). With 0 bases removed from V and 0 bases from J, the gap between germline ends came to 6 bases. This CDR3 comprises 16 residues. The CDR3 nucleotides read TGTGCCAGCAGCTTAGCATCTAGCTCTGGGGCCAACGTCCTGACTTTC. This codes for CASSLASSSGANVLTF.

The rearrangement links TRBV28 to TRBJ1-5; D possibly corresponds to TRBD1 (6 bases). CDR1 and CDR2 (germline): MDHEN, SYDVKM. Between the trimmed V and J ends, which lost 5 bases and 3 bases, there was a span of 23 bases. The CDR3 consists of 18 residues. The CDR3 loop is CASSPVVGGWPINQPQHF. The CDR3 bases are TGTGCCAGCAGTCCGGTTGTGGGGGGCTGGCCAATCAATCAGCCCCAGCATTTT.

The chain has TRBV27 and TRBJ2-7; D may be TRBD2 (5 bases). CDR3 length: 11 amino acids. V lost 8 bases and J 1 base, leaving 6 bases between the germline ends. The germline gives CDR1 MNHEY, CDR2 SMNVEV (reference sequence). The CDR3 here is CASSGSYEQYF. CDR3 coding DNA: TGTGCCAGCTCGGGGTCCTACGAGCAGTACTTC.

V gene TRBV5-6 combines with J gene TRBJ2-7, with TRBD1 matching 8 bases. The CDR3 extends over 14 amino acids. V lost 0 bases, J lost 3 bases, and 2 bases stayed unmatched. The V gene's germline CDR1 is SGHDT and CDR2 YYEEEE. The CDR3 spells CASSLGTGNYEQYF. The CDR3 DNA is TGTGCCAGCAGCTTGGGGACAGGGAACTACGAGCAGTACTTC.

V usage is TRBV12-5 and J usage is TRBJ2-1; maybe TRBD1 (5 bases). The CDR3 has 16 amino acids. Germline V gene lookup returns CDR1 LGHNT and CDR2 FRNRAP. V was shortened by 1 base and J by 1 base, with 11 bases between the two germline ends. Written as DNA, the CDR3 is TGTGCTAGTGGTTTGGCTGGGGCTGGGTCCTACAATGAGCAGTTCTTC. Translation: CASGLAGAGSYNEQFF.

The chain uses TRBV19 and TRBJ2-6; no clear D gene. Germline CDR1 reads LNHDA; CDR2 reads SQIVND (reference sequence). The CDR3 has 18 residues. V was clipped by 5 bases and J by 0 bases, with 17 bases between them. The DNA of the CDR3 is TGTGCCAGTAGTCCGTCGGAGCGCTATTACTCTGGGGCCAACGTCCTGACTTTC. This gives the protein CASSPSERYYSGANVLTF. Drawing the rest from reference TRBV19 and TRBJ2-6, the complete variable domain is DGGITQSPKYLFRKEGQNVTLSCEQNLNHDAMYWYRQDPGQGLRLIYYSQIVNDFQKGDIAEGYSVSREKKESFPLTVTSAQKNPTAFYLCASSPSERYYSGANVLTFGAGSRLTVL.

The chain uses TRBV6-5 and TRBJ2-7; a possible D gene is TRBD1 (5 bases). CDR1 MNHEY and CDR2 SVGAGI come from the germline V gene. Trimming cost V 6 bases and J 5 bases, with 17 bases left between them. This CDR3 has 14 residues. In DNA, the CDR3 is TGTGCCAGCAGACCTAACAGGTTAACGCACGAGCAGTACTTC. Translating gives CASRPNRLTHEQYF.

J is TRBJ1-5 and V is TRBV28; 8 nucleotides agree with TRBD1. Unmatched junction bases numbered 3, after V lost 5 bases and J lost 6 bases. The CDR3 has 13 residues. Germline values: CDR1 MDHEN, CDR2 SYDVKM. The CDR3 DNA sequence: TGTGCCAGCAGTCAGGGGGCGGGTCAGCCCCAGCATTTT. Protein product: CASSQGAGQPQHF.

This chain links TRBV9 with TRBJ2-1; 7 bases match TRBD2. J lost 9 bases, V lost 0 bases, and 0 bases had no gene match. This CDR3 contains 12 residues. The germline CDR1 and CDR2 sequences are SGDLS and YYNGEE. This chain's CDR3 is CASSVVAGEQFF. CDR3 sequence (DNA): TGTGCCAGCAGCGTAGTAGCGGGTGAGCAGTTCTTC.

A remark on this clone: At one of its ends the junction is not consistent with the germline gene, which may arise from a read error. V usage is TRBV27 and J usage is TRBJ2-7; 9 nucleotides match TRBD1. Germline-derived CDR1 and CDR2 are MNHEY and SMNVEV (reference sequence). The CDR3 contains 15 residues. The CDR3 DNA reads TGTGCCAGCAGTTTCGCGGGACAGGGCTCCCACGAGCAGTACTTC. This gives the protein CASSFAGQGSHEQYF.

A single count supports this clone. The gene calls are TRBV6-5 and TRBJ2-7; 13 bases fit TRBD2. Losses at the gene ends were 7 bases for V and 4 bases for J; bases not matched to a gene: 4. Germline lookup yields CDR1 MNHEY and CDR2 SVGAGI. The CDR3 consists of 14 residues. CDR3: CASNRLAGGYEQYF. In DNA form, the CDR3 reads TGTGCCAGCAATAGACTAGCGGGGGGTTACGAGCAGTACTTC.

The chain is built from TRBV7-8 and TRBJ1-2; D gene ambiguous. V was pared by 5 bases and J by 4 bases, with 11 bases between. The germline V gene has CDR1 SGHVS and CDR2 FQNEAQ. The CDR3 totals 13 residues. The CDR3, as DNA: TGTGCCAGCAGCCCACCAAGTTTCTATGGCTACACCTTC. It codes for CASSPPSFYGYTF. The full variable domain, rest sourced from reference TRBV7-8 and TRBJ1-2, is GAGVSQSPRYKVAKRGQDVALRCDPISGHVSLFWYQQALGQGPEFLTYFQNEAQLDKSGLPSDRFFAERPEGSVSTLKIQRTQQEDSAVYLCASSPPSFYGYTFGSGTRLTVV.

V is TRBV2 and J is TRBJ1-2; 7 nucleotides line up with TRBD1. The CDR3 has 14 residues. CDR1 SNHLY and CDR2 FYNNEI come from the germline V gene. V shed 6 bases and J 3 bases; nucleotides not matched to a gene: 7. CDR3 in DNA: TGTGCCAGCAGCAAGACAGGGTTTGACTATGGCTACACCTTC. Translation: CASSKTGFDYGYTF.

This sequence joins TRBV30 and TRBJ1-4, with D unresolved. CDR3 length equals 12 residues. CDR1 is GTSNPN and CDR2 is SVGIG in the germline V gene (reference sequence). Trimming removed 5 bases at V and 7 bases at J, with 11 bases between. In DNA form, the CDR3 reads TGTGCCTGGGGGGTCTTGGGTGAAAAACTGTTTTTT. It translates to CAWGVLGEKLFF.

This clone was seen a handful of times. This chain uses TRBV7-3 with TRBJ2-1; D remains unclear. V lost 5 bases and J 8 bases, leaving 22 bases between the germline ends. The CDR3 has 16 residues. CDR1 and CDR2 (germline): SGHTA, FQGTGA. CDR3 loop: CASSPGPSLTNYEQFF. The CDR3 region has the DNA TGTGCCAGCAGCCCCGGGCCCTCCCTTACAAACTATGAGCAGTTCTTC.

The rearrangement links TRBV2 to TRBJ1-1; TRBD1 matches at 9 bases. Looked up from germline, CDR1 is SNHLY and CDR2 is FYNNEI. The CDR3 loop spans 17 amino acids. V was pared by 10 bases and J by 3 bases, with 18 bases of the junction left unmatched. CDR3 protein: CATIWGQGSSGDTEAFF. The DNA of the CDR3 is TGTGCCACCATCTGGGGACAGGGATCCTCTGGGGACACTGAAGCTTTCTTT. The full variable domain, with the rest looked up from reference TRBV2 and TRBJ1-1, is EPEVTQTPSHQVTQMGQEVILRCVPISNHLYFYWYRQILGQKVEFLVSFYNNEISEKSEIFDDQFSVERPDGSNFTLKIRSTKLEDSAMYFCATIWGQGSSGDTEAFFGQGTRLTVV.

The chain has TRBV5-8 and TRBJ2-4; tentative D call: TRBD2 (5 bases). There are 14 residues in the CDR3. The V and J ends lost 0 bases and 7 bases respectively, with 11 bases between them. From germline, CDR1 is SGHTS and CDR2 YDEGEE. The CDR3 nucleotides read TGTGCCAGCAGCTTGGCCCGGGGTACGAACATTCAGTACTTC. Translation: CASSLARGTNIQYF.

The chain couples TRBV6-4 to TRBJ1-2; D possibly corresponds to TRBD1 (6 bases). Trimming stripped 2 bases from V and 6 bases from J, with 19 bases between. The CDR3 has 16 amino acids. Germline V lookup: CDR1 MRHNA, CDR2 SNTAGT. The CDR3 loop reads CASSDLPHGGGDGYTF. The CDR3 nucleotides are TGTGCCAGCAGTGACCTCCCGCACGGAGGGGGGGATGGCTACACCTTC.

The V gene is TRBV5-8, the J gene TRBJ2-7; D perhaps matches TRBD2 (6 bases). CDR1 is SGHTS, CDR2 YDEGEE, per germline. The ends were cut back, 4 bases at V and 4 bases at J, with 21 bases in the middle. This CDR3 is built from 16 residues. The CDR3 sequence: CASSPLGGASLYEQYF. The DNA for the CDR3 is TGTGCCAGCAGCCCCCTGGGCGGGGCCTCCTTGTACGAGCAGTACTTC. The full variable domain, in which reference TRBV5-8 and TRBJ2-7 provide the parts outside the CDR3, is EAGVTQSPTHLIKTRGQQATLRCSPISGHTSVYWYQQALGLGLQFLLWYDEGEERNRGNFPPRFSGRQFPNYSSELNVNALELEDSALYLCASSPLGGASLYEQYFGPGTRLTVT.

The rearrangement uses TRBV11-2 and TRBJ1-3, with 8 positions matching TRBD1. The CDR3 has 15 amino acids. CDR1 and CDR2 from the germline V gene are SGHAT and FQNNGV. The V and J ends lost 4 bases and 3 bases, in that order; junction bases with no gene match: 5. Written as DNA, the CDR3 is TGTGCCAGCAGCTCCTCAGACAGGGGTGGAAACACCATATATTTT. Translating it yields CASSSSDRGGNTIYF.

This clone occurred a few times. The chain combines TRBV19 with TRBJ1-1; a possible D gene is TRBD1 (5 bases). The CDR3 consists of 15 residues. Germline CDR1 is LNHDA and CDR2 is SQIVND (reference sequence). Trimming removed 9 bases at V and 2 bases at J, with 19 bases between. Here the CDR3 reads CASHTNGGANTEAFF. CDR3 DNA sequence: TGTGCCAGCCACACAAACGGCGGGGCTAACACTGAAGCTTTCTTT.

This rearrangement joins TRBV19 to TRBJ1-1; 8 positions agree with TRBD1. The CDR3 is made up of 14 amino acids. With V trimmed by 3 bases and J by 1 base, 1 base remained unmatched. CDR1 LNHDA and CDR2 SQIVND come from the germline V gene (reference sequence). The CDR3 loop reads CASSITGGNTEAFF. Here the CDR3 DNA reads TGTGCCAGTAGTATCACAGGGGGGAACACTGAAGCTTTCTTT.

The chain links TRBV19 to TRBJ1-5, with 7 bases aligning to TRBD1. This CDR3 has 15 residues. The V and J ends lost 4 bases and 4 bases, in that order; junction bases with no gene match: 7. From germline, CDR1 is LNHDA and CDR2 SQIVND (reference sequence). Here the CDR3 DNA reads TGTGCCAGTAGTAAAGGGGGCGCGAGTAATCAGCCCCAGCATTTT. Encoded protein: CASSKGGASNQPQHF. Complete variable domain (other parts from reference TRBV19 and TRBJ1-5): DGGITQSPKYLFRKEGQNVTLSCEQNLNHDAMYWYRQDPGQGLRLIYYSQIVNDFQKGDIAEGYSVSREKKESFPLTVTSAQKNPTAFYLCASSKGGASNQPQHFGDGTRLSIL.

This chain links TRBV3-1 (or the pseudogene TRBV3-2) with TRBJ1-2; D is ambiguous. Germline V lookup: CDR1 LGHDT, CDR2 YNNKEL (reference sequence). This CDR3 comprises 14 residues. Deletions cut 4 bases from V and 4 bases from J, with 13 bases between. CDR3 region: CASSPLKEIYGYTF. CDR3 sequence (DNA): TGTGCCAGCAGCCCTCTTAAGGAAATCTATGGCTACACCTTC.

This chain uses TRBV5-6 with TRBJ2-3, with a weak D call TRBD2 (5 bases). V shed 5 bases and J shed 6 bases, with 25 bases lying between them. Germline values: CDR1 SGHDT, CDR2 YYEEEE. This CDR3 contains 17 residues. This chain's CDR3 is CASSPAPGSLRSDTQYF. The CDR3 coding sequence is TGTGCCAGCAGTCCCGCCCCGGGGTCGCTCCGATCCGATACGCAGTATTTT.

This clone was detected a few times. V usage is TRBV6-5 and J usage is TRBJ1-2, with D perhaps TRBD1 (6 bases). The germline CDR1 and CDR2 sequences are MNHEY and SVGAGI. Trimming pared 6 bases from V and 6 bases from J, leaving 14 bases between. This CDR3 comprises 13 residues. CDR3 sequence: CASSSQGGDGYTF. As DNA, the CDR3 is TGTGCCAGCAGCTCTCAAGGGGGGGATGGCTACACCTTC.